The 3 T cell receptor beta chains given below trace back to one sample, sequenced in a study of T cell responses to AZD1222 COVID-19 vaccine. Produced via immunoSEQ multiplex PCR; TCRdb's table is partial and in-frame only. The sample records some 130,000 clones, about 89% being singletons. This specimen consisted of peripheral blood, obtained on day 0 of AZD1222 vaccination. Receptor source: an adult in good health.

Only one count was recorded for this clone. The CDR3 is CASSFLGGGEAFF. Written as DNA, the CDR3 is TGTGCCAGCAGCTTTTTAGGGGGAGGTGAAGCTTTCTTT. The J gene is TRBJ1-1, the V gene TRBV5-4; possibly TRBD1 for D (6 bases). Germline CDR1 and CDR2: SGHNT and YYREEE (reference sequence). The CDR3 loop spans 13 amino acids. V lost 2 bases to trimming and J lost 7 bases, with 12 bases between them.

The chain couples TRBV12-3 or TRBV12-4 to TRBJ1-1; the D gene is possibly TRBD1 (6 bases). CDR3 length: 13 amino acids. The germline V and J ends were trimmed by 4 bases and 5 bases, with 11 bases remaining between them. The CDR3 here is CASSWGRETEAFF. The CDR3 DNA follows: TGTGCCAGCAGTTGGGGGCGTGAGACTGAAGCTTTCTTT.

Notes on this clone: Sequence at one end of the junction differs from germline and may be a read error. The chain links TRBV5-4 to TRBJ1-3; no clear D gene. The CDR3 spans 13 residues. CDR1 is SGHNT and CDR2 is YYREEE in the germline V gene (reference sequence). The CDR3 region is CASSLASGDTIYF. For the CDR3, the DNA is TGTGCCAGCAGCTTGGCCAGTGGAGACACCATATATTTT.